This T cell receptor (beta chain) was captured in a study of CD4 T cells in relation to SARS-CoV-2 and coronaviruses. Overall study: ViraFEST: approximately 10-day antigen culture of PBMCs, then TCR beta CDR3 sequencing.

Before the COVID-19 pandemic, during about 2011-2019, CD4+ T cells were taken from unexposed donors. The cells were cultured for about ten days before CD4+ T cells were isolated. Each well had approximately 2 million PBMCs in approximately 5.2% human AB serum with IL-2. Findings of the study overall: Crossreactivity was assessed only for spike protein, not other viral proteins.

Per the germline V gene, CDR1 is KGHSH and CDR2 is LQKENI. Trimming took 6 bases from V and 9 from J, leaving 9 bases between them. The CDR3 has 11 amino acids. This clone occurred a few times. Its antigen is still unknown. TCRdb's copy holds only in-frame clones and misses some; the assay was immunoSEQ multiplex PCR. The repertoire holds roughly 18,000 clones, with about 80% as singletons. The receptor was derived from a human donor in good health. Material: CD4+ T cells from PBMCs, cultured in vitro. This chain uses TRBV18 with TRBJ2-1; D unclear. CDR3 residues: CASSQNLEQFF. Written as DNA, the CDR3 is TGTGCCAGCTCCCAGAACCTTGAGCAGTTCTTC.